This T cell receptor beta chain emerged from a study of shared clonotypes between healthy human individuals. All participating donors were Caucasian adults from Nashville, Tennessee. Germline loops: CDR1 GTSNPN, CDR2 SVGIG (reference sequence). This CDR3 has 17 amino acids. J was trimmed by 0 bases and V by 2 bases; bases with no gene match: 12. Profiled with immunoSEQ multiplex PCR; TCRdb holds only in-frame clones, not every one. Of under 1,100,000 clones listed, 60% to 80% are singletons. The receptor was isolated from a man between 18 and 35 years old in good health. The sequencing input was memory CD4+ T cells sorted from blood. As to subset: CD45RA-negative fraction. The chain employs TRBV30 and TRBJ1-1; TRBD1 aligns across 7 bases. This chain's CDR3 is CAWSLPGLGTVNTEAFF. The CDR3 DNA sequence: TGTGCCTGGAGTCTCCCGGGATTAGGGACAGTGAACACTGAAGCTTTCTTT. Full variable domain (missing parts from reference TRBV30 and TRBJ1-1): SQTIHQWPATLVQPVGSPLSLECTVEGTSNPNLYWYRQAAGRGLQLLFYSVGIGQISSEVPQNLSASRPQDRQFILSSKKLLLSDSGFYLCAWSLPGLGTVNTEAFFGQGTRLTVV.